This TCR beta chain comes out of a study of cytomegalovirus exposure and HLA in healthy donors. Whole-study context: Among 398 genotyped donors, about 83% fell in the Caucasian-associated ancestry cluster.

Regarding the study as a whole: Near-uniform donor sequencing depth was presumed by presence/absence analyses. It was 150 to 200 TCR beta chains that were listed as cytomegalovirus-associated.

Regarding this clone: Its specificity is unknown.

With 60 Vbeta and 13 Jbeta primers, the PCR was carried out. In the original processing: It was a later analysis that counted approximately 81 million unique TCR beta chains, of which roughly 11 million were shared. Repertoires were generated with immunoSEQ multiplex PCR, while TCRdb's copy carries only in-frame clones and drops some. The V and J calls and clone size were taken over from that table, and D and trimming were inferred from the DNA. This table has roughly 120,000 clones, over 60% appearing once. V was shortened by 0 bases and J by 4 bases, with 9 bases between the two germline ends. The CDR3 consists of 14 residues. Germline loops: CDR1 LGHNA, CDR2 YSLEER.

The chain carries TRBV4-3 and TRBJ1-2, with D unclear. Sequencing input: PBMCs. This TCR derives from a woman aged 35 to 49 in good health and CMV-seropositive. CDR3 DNA: TGCGCCAGCAGCCAAGATTACAGCCCCTATGGCTACACCTTC. Amino acids: CASSQDYSPYGYTF.